Only one count was recorded for the clone carrying this T cell receptor (beta chain). The authors' processing: It was from reference gene primer amplification that nucleated cell counts were estimated. Sequencing used immunoSEQ multiplex PCR; TCRdb keeps in-frame clones, though not all of them. The V and J calls and the clone size are those of that table, but D and trimming were determined from the DNA. The sample has fewer than 400,000 clones; 70% to 90% are singletons. The data are from a study of blood T cell repertoires in COVID-19. Looking at the study overall: Researchers got acute and convalescent COVID-19 samples from the United States, Italy and Spain. T cells, B-cell-depleted T cells, or PBMCs supplied cDNA or gDNA.

Germline lookup yields CDR1 MRHNA and CDR2 SNTAGT. This CDR3 is built from 16 residues. Losses at the gene ends were 7 bases for V and 6 bases for J; bases not matched to a gene: 15. Material for sequencing was peripheral blood. This receptor was obtained from a human donor in a cohort sampled during active COVID-19. This chain uses TRBV6-4 with TRBJ2-1; 7 positions match TRBD2. DNA of the CDR3: TGTGCCAGCACGGAATGGGAGGGGCCCCGCTTCAATGAGCAGTTCTTC. Translating it yields CASTEWEGPRFNEQFF.